The clone carrying this T cell receptor beta chain was found once. The antigen is undetermined. This sample is part of a study of shared clonotypes between healthy human individuals. Nashville, Tennessee was home to all donors, each a Caucasian adult. This CDR3 contains 16 residues. V shed 10 bases, J shed 2 bases, and the junction held 11 bases outside the gene matches. Germline assignment: CDR1 MNHEY and CDR2 SMNVEV (reference sequence). Findings of the study overall: At large depth, rarefaction still showed sorted-subset sequencing to be incomplete.

The method was immunoSEQ multiplex PCR; TCRdb's version includes in-frame clones alone and lacks a portion of them. The table shows about 980,000 clones, with approximately 80% occurring only once. This TCR came from a man aged 18 to 30 in good health. Sequenced sample: memory CD4+ T cells sorted from blood. Regarding subset: CD45RA-negative fraction. V usage is TRBV27 and J usage is TRBJ1-1; 12 nucleotides agree with TRBD1. The CDR3 DNA sequence: TGTGCCACCACTCCGGGACAGGGGGCTCGTAACACTGAAGCTTTCTTT. This sequence encodes CATTPGQGARNTEAFF.